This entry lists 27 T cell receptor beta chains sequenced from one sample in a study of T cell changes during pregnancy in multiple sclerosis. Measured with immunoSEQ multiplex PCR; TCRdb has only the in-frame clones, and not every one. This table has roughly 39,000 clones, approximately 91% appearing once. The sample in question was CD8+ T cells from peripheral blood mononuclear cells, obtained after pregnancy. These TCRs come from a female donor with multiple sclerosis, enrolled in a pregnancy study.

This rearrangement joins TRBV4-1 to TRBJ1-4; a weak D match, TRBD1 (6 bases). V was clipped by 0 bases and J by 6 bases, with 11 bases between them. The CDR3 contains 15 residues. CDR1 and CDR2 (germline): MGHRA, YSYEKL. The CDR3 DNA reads TGCGCCAGCAGCCAAGACACAGGGTTGGATGAAAAACTGTTTTTT. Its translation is CASSQDTGLDEKLFF.

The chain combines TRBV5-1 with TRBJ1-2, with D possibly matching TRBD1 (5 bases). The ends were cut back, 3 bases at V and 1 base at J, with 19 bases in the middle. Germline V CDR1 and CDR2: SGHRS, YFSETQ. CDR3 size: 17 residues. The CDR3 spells CASSWATRKRGNYGYTF. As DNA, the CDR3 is TGCGCCAGCAGCTGGGCTACCCGGAAAAGGGGTAACTATGGCTACACCTTC.

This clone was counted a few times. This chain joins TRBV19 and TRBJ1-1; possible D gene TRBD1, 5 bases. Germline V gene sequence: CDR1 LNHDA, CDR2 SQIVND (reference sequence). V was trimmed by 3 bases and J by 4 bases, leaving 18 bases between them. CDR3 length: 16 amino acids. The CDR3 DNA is TGTGCCAGTAGTATGGGACCTCCGGGGGGAGGCACTGAAGCTTTCTTT. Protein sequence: CASSMGPPGGGTEAFF.

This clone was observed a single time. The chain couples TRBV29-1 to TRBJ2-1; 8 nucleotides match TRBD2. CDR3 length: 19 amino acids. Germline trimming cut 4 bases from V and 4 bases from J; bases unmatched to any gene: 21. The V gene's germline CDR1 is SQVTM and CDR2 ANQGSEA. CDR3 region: CSVVGAAGGQNVLYNEQFF. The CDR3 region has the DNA TGCAGCGTTGTGGGGGCGGCGGGAGGACAAAACGTATTATACAATGAGCAGTTCTTC.

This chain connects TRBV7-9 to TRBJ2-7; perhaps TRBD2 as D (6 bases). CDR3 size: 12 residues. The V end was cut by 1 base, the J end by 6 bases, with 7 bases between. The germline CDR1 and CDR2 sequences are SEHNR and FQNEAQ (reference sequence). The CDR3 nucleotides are TGTGCCAGCAGCTTAGGGGGGGTCGAGCAGTACTTC. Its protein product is CASSLGGVEQYF.

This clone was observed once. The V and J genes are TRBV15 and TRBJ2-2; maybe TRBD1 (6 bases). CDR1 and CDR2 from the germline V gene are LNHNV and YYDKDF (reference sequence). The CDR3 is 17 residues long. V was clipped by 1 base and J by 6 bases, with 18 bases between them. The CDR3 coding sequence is TGTGCCACCAGCAGAGCTGCGGTCCAGGGGTACCCCGGGGAGCTGTTTTTT. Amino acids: CATSRAAVQGYPGELFF. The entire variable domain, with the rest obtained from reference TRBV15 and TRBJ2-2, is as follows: DAMVIQNPRYQVTQFGKPVTLSCSQTLNHNVMYWYQQKSSQAPKLLFHYYDKDFNNEADTPDNFQSRRPNTSFCFLDIRSPGLGDTAMYLCATSRAAVQGYPGELFFGEGSRLTVL.

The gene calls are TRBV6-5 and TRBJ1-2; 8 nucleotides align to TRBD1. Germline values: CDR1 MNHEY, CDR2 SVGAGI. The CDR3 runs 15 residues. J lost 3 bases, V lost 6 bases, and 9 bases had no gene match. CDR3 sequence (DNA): TGTGCCAGCAGACGGGACAGGTTCAACGACTATGGCTACACCTTC. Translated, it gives CASRRDRFNDYGYTF.

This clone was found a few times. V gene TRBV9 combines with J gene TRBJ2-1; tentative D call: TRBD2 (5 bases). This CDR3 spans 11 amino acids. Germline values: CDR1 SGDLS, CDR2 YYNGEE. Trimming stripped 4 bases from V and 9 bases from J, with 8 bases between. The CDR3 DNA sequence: TGTGCCAGCAGCCTAGGGAGTGAGCAGTTCTTC. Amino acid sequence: CASSLGSEQFF.

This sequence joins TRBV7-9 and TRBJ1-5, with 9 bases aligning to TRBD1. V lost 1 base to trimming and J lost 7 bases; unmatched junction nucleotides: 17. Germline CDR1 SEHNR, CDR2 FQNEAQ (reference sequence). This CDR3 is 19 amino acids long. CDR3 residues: CASSLGSGTGKGTGQPQHF. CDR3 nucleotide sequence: TGTGCCAGCAGCTTAGGCTCAGGGACAGGGAAGGGTACAGGACAGCCCCAGCATTTT.

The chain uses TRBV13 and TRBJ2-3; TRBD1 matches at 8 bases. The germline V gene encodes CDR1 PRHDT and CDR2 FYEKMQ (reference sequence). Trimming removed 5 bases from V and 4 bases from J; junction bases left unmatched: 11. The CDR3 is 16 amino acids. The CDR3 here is CASSPGQGGFPDTQYF. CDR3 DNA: TGTGCCAGCAGCCCAGGACAGGGAGGTTTCCCAGATACGCAGTATTTT. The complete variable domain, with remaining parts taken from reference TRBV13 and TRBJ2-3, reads AAGVIQSPRHLIKEKRETATLKCYPIPRHDTVYWYQQGPGQDPQFLISFYEKMQSDKGSIPDRFSAQQFSDYHSELNMSSLELGDSALYFCASSPGQGGFPDTQYFGPGTRLTVL.

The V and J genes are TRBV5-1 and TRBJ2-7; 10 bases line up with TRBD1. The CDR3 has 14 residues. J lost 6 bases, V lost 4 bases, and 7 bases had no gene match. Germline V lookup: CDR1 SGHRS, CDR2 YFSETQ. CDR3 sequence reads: CASSPGTGEGEQYF. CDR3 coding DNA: TGCGCCAGCAGCCCGGGGACAGGGGAAGGCGAGCAGTACTTC.

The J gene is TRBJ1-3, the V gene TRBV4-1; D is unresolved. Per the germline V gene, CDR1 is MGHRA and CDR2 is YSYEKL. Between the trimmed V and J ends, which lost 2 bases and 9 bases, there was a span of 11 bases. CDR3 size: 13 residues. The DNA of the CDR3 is TGCGCCAGCAGCCAATCCGGGTCCGCCACCATATATTTT. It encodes CASSQSGSATIYF.

CDR3 nucleotide sequence: TGTGCCACCAGCCCGCAACTAGCGCCCACAGATACGCAGTATTTT. Its protein product is CATSPQLAPTDTQYF. This chain joins TRBV15 and TRBJ2-3, with 7 bases lining up with TRBD2. The V gene's germline CDR1 is LNHNV and CDR2 YYDKDF (reference sequence). Trimming at V came to 5 bases and at J to 2 bases, leaving 7 bases not matched to a gene. The CDR3 sequence is 15 residues long.

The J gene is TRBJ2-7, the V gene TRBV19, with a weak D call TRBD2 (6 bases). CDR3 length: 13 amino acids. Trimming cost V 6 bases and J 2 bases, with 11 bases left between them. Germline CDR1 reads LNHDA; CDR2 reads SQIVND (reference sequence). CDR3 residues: CASSPGLPYEQYF. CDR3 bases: TGTGCCAGTAGCCCCGGACTACCCTACGAGCAGTACTTC.

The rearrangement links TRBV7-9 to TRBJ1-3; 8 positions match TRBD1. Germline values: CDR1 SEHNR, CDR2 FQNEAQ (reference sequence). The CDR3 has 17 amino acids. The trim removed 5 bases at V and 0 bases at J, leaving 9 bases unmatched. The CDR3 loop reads CASSPRQGTYSGNTIYF. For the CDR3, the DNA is TGTGCCAGCAGCCCCCGACAGGGGACTTACTCTGGAAACACCATATATTTT.

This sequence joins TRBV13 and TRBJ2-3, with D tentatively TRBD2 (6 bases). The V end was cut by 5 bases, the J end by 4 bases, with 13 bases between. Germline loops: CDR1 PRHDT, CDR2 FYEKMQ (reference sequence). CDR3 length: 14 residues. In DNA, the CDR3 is TGTGCCAGCAGCGACCGGGACTTCCCAGATACGCAGTATTTT. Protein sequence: CASSDRDFPDTQYF.

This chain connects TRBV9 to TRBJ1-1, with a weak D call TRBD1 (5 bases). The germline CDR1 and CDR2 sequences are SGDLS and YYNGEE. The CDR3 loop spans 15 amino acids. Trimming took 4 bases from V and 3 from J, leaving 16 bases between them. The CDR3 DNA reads TGTGCCAGCAGCCCTCCCCAGGGTTCCCACACTGAAGCTTTCTTT. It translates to CASSPPQGSHTEAFF. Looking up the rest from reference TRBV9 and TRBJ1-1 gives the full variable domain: DSGVTQTPKHLITATGQRVTLRCSPRSGDLSVYWYQQSLDQGLQFLIQYYNGEERAKGNILERFSAQQFPDLHSELNLSSLELGDSALYFCASSPPQGSHTEAFFGQGTRLTVV.

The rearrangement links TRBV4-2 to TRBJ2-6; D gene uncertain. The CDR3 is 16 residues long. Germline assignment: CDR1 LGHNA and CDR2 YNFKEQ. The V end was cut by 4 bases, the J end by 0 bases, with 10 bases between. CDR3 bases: TGTGCCAGCAGCCCAGAGTCTTTCTCTGGGGCCAACGTCCTGACTTTC. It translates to CASSPESFSGANVLTF.

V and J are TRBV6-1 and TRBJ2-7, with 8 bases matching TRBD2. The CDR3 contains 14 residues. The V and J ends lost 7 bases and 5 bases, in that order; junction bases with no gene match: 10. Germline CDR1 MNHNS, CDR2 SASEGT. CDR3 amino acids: CASTEKRESDEQYF. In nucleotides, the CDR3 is TGTGCCAGCACCGAAAAGCGGGAGAGTGACGAGCAGTACTTC.

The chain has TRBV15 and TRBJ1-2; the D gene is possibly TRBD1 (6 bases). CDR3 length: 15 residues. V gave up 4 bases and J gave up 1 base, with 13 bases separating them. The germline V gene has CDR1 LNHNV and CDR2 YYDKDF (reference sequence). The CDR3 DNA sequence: TGTGCCACCAGCAAAAGACAGGTTCTTAACTATGGCTACACCTTC. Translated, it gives CATSKRQVLNYGYTF. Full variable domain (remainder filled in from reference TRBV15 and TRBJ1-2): DAMVIQNPRYQVTQFGKPVTLSCSQTLNHNVMYWYQQKSSQAPKLLFHYYDKDFNNEADTPDNFQSRRPNTSFCFLDIRSPGLGDTAMYLCATSKRQVLNYGYTFGSGTRLTVV.

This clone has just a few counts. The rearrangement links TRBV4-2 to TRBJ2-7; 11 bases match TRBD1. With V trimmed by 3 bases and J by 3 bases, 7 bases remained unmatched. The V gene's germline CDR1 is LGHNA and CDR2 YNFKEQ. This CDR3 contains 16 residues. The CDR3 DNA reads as TGTGCCAGCAGCCAGCTAACCGGGACAGGGGGCTACGAGCAGTACTTC. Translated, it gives CASSQLTGTGGYEQYF.

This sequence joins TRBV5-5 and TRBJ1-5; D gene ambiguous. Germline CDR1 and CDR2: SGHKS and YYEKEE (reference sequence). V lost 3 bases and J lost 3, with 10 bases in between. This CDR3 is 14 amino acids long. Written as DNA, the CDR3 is TGTGCCAGCAGCTCGCCGGGATTCAATCAGCCCCAGCATTTT. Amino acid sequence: CASSSPGFNQPQHF.

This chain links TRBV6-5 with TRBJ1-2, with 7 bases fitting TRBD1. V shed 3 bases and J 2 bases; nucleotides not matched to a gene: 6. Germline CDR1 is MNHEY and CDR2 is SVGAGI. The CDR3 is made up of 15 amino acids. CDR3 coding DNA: TGTGCCAGCAGTTATGAGGCCAGGGGGAACTATGGCTACACCTTC. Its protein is CASSYEARGNYGYTF.

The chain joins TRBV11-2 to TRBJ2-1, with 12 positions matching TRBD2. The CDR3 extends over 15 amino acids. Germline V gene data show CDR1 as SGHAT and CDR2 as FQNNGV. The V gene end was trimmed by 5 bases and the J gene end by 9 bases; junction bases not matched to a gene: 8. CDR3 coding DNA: TGTGCCAGCAGCCCCGGGACTAGCGGGCGTCGTGAGCAGTTCTTC. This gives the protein CASSPGTSGRREQFF.

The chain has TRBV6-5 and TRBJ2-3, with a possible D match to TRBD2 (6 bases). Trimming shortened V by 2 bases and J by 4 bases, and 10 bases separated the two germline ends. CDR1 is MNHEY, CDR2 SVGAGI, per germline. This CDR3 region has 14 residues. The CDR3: CASSYNGRSDTQYF. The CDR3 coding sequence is TGTGCCAGCAGTTACAATGGGAGGTCAGATACGCAGTATTTT.

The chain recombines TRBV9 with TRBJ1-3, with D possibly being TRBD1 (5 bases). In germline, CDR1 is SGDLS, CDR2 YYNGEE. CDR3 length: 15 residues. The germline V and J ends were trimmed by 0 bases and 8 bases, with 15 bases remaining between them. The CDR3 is CASSVGGRSVDTIYF. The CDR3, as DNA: TGTGCCAGCAGCGTAGGGGGCAGGTCGGTAGACACCATATATTTT.

CDR3 in DNA: TGTGCCAGCAGCGACGACAGGTACGAGCAGTACTTC. This encodes CASSDDRYEQYF. This chain connects TRBV7-9 to TRBJ2-7; possibly TRBD1 for D (6 bases). This CDR3 is 12 amino acids long. Trimming shortened V by 5 bases and J by 4 bases, and 9 bases separated the two germline ends. Germline V gene sequence: CDR1 SEHNR, CDR2 FQNEAQ (reference sequence).